The rows below give T cell receptor beta chains drawn from one sample of a study of T cell repertoires in cytomegalovirus infection. TCRdb called the reads again in MiXCR, with one record for every CDR3 protein. The sample has about 400,000 distinct CDR3 sequences, 15% to 20% seen once. Sequences were obtained from PBMCs. The receptors originated from a human donor in good health (CMV status not recorded). Some clones in this sample may be carry-over from other donors' samples. The CDR3 runs from the conserved cysteine through the conserved F or W. D genes are given only for firm matches. The size entry is marked missing in some rows and otherwise reads once, few, many or a size class.

v_gene: TRBV6-2/TRBV6-3
abundance: few
d_gene: NA
len: 13
j_gene: TRBJ2-5
CDR3nt: TGTGCCAGCAGTTACTACAGGCAAGAGACCCAGTACTTC
CDR3aa: CASSYYRQETQYF

v_gene: TRBV24-1
abundance: few
d_gene: NA
len: 16
j_gene: TRBJ1-3
CDR3nt: TGTGCCACCAGGGAGGGCATAAACCACTCTGGAAACACCATATATTTT
CDR3aa: CATREGINHSGNTIYF

v_gene: TRBV7-8
abundance: many
d_gene: TRBD1
len: 16
j_gene: TRBJ1-6
CDR3nt: TGTGCCAGCAGCTTATACCGGGACAGTTATAATTCACCCCTCCACTTT
CDR3aa: CASSLYRDSYNSPLHF

v_gene: TRBV7-2
abundance: many
d_gene: TRBD2
len: 15
j_gene: TRBJ2-5
CDR3nt: TGTGCCAGCAGCTTTCTTCCGGGGGGACGGGAGACCCAGTACTTC
CDR3aa: CASSFLPGGRETQYF

v_gene: TRBV7-9
abundance: many
d_gene: TRBD1
len: 14
j_gene: TRBJ2-7
CDR3nt: TGTGCCAGCAGCCCCAGGACAGGGCTGGGTGAGCAGTACTTC
CDR3aa: CASSPRTGLGEQYF

v_gene: TRBV7-2
abundance: many
d_gene: NA
len: 13
j_gene: TRBJ1-1
CDR3nt: TGTGCCAGCAGCACCCTTCGTCAAACTGAAGCTTTCTTT
CDR3aa: CASSTLRQTEAFF

v_gene: TRBV20-1
abundance: NA
d_gene: TRBD2
len: 15
j_gene: TRBJ2-3
CDR3nt: TGCAGTGCTGTTAGCGGGGGGGCCCCCACAGATACGCAGTATTTT
CDR3aa: CSAVSGGAPTDTQYF

v_gene: TRBV7-9
abundance: few
d_gene: TRBD2
len: 15
j_gene: TRBJ2-4
CDR3nt: TGTGCCAGCAGCTTGGAGCGGGGGGCCAAAAACATTCAGTACTTC
CDR3aa: CASSLERGAKNIQYF

v_gene: TRBV11-2
abundance: NA
d_gene: TRBD2
len: 12
j_gene: TRBJ2-1
CDR3nt: TGTGCCAGCAGCCTGCTAGCGGGAGGTCTGTTCTTC
CDR3aa: CASSLLAGGLFF

v_gene: TRBV4-1
abundance: NA
d_gene: TRBD1
len: 15
j_gene: TRBJ2-1
CDR3nt: TGCGCCAGCAGCCATCGGGACAGGACGAACAATGAGCAGTTCTTC
CDR3aa: CASSHRDRTNNEQFF

v_gene: TRBV12-3/TRBV12-4
abundance: NA
d_gene: NA
len: 14
j_gene: TRBJ2-2
CDR3nt: TGTGCCAGCAGTTTAGCCGTTCACACCGGGGAGCTGTTTTTT
CDR3aa: CASSLAVHTGELFF